The 7 T cell receptor beta chains below come from one sample, sequenced in a study of blood T cell repertoires in COVID-19. TCRdb's copy holds only in-frame clones and misses some; the assay was immunoSEQ multiplex PCR. The table records 150,000 to 200,000 clones, about 84% of them present only once. Input material: peripheral blood. The receptors were sampled from a woman aged 25 to 45 with acute or convalescent COVID-19.

V is TRBV28 and J is TRBJ1-5; perhaps TRBD1 as D (5 bases). Trimming shortened V by 5 bases and J by 0 bases, and 11 bases separated the two germline ends. CDR3 size: 15 residues. Germline V lookup: CDR1 MDHEN, CDR2 SYDVKM. The chain's CDR3 is CASSPGSFSNQPQHF. The CDR3 DNA sequence: TGTGCCAGCAGTCCAGGGTCGTTTAGCAATCAGCCCCAGCATTTT.

The V call is TRBV6-1, the J call TRBJ2-2; the D gene is possibly TRBD2 (5 bases). Germline loops: CDR1 MNHNS, CDR2 SASEGT. Between the trimmed V and J ends, which lost 3 bases and 1 base, there was a span of 6 bases. The length of the CDR3 is 14 residues. In nucleotides, the CDR3 is TGTGCCAGCAGTGAGGACTGGAACACCGGGGAGCTGTTTTTT. Protein product: CASSEDWNTGELFF.

This chain joins TRBV19 and TRBJ2-2, with TRBD1 identical over 8 bases. The CDR3 sequence is 15 residues long. Germline V gene lookup returns CDR1 LNHDA and CDR2 SQIVND (reference sequence). V shed 2 bases and J 6 bases; nucleotides not matched to a gene: 5. The DNA of the CDR3 is TGTGCCAGTAGTATACAGGGGGCGACAGCCGGGGAGCTGTTTTTT. This sequence encodes CASSIQGATAGELFF.

The V call is TRBV5-6, the J call TRBJ1-2, with D possibly being TRBD1 (5 bases). There are 16 residues in the CDR3. The germline CDR1 and CDR2 sequences are SGHDT and YYEEEE. V was cut by 1 base and J by 4 bases, with 17 bases left in between. The CDR3 nucleotides are TGTGCCAGCAGCTTGTTCCGTCTAGACAGAAGCTATGGCTACACCTTC. Encoded protein: CASSLFRLDRSYGYTF. The full variable domain, with the rest looked up from reference TRBV5-6 and TRBJ1-2, is DAGVTQSPTHLIKTRGQQVTLRCSPKSGHDTVSWYQQALGQGPQFIFQYYEEEERQRGNFPDRFSGHQFPNYSSELNVNALLLGDSALYLCASSLFRLDRSYGYTFGSGTRLTVV.

The rearrangement joins TRBV29-1 to TRBJ1-4; no clear D gene. The germline V and J ends were trimmed by 0 bases and 4 bases, with 9 bases remaining between them. The CDR3 spans 14 residues. CDR1 and CDR2 from the germline V gene are SQVTM and ANQGSEA. Here the CDR3 DNA reads TGCAGCGTTGAAGAGGGCAGTTATAATGAAAAACTGTTTTTT. Encoded protein: CSVEEGSYNEKLFF.

This chain connects TRBV11-1 to TRBJ2-3; 9 nucleotides line up with TRBD2. The ends lost 3 bases at V and 5 bases at J; junction bases unmatched: 3. This CDR3 region has 14 residues. The germline gives CDR1 SGHAT, CDR2 FQDESV (reference sequence). CDR3 amino acids: CASSLVSGGDTQYF. The CDR3 DNA reads as TGTGCCAGCAGCTTGGTTAGCGGGGGAGATACGCAGTATTTT.

This clone was recorded once. This specimen includes other DNA sequences encoding the same CDR3. The chain carries TRBV30 and TRBJ2-7; 7 bases are a match to TRBD1. The V gene's germline CDR1 is GTSNPN and CDR2 SVGIG (reference sequence). J lost 0 bases, V lost 4 bases, and 0 bases had no gene match. The CDR3 sequence is 12 residues long. CDR3 nucleotide sequence: TGTGCCTGGACAGGGGGCTCCTACGAGCAGTACTTC. Residues: CAWTGGSYEQYF.